The clone carrying this TCR beta chain showed up just a few times. Its antigen is not identified. Germline lookup yields CDR1 LNHNV and CDR2 YYDKDF (reference sequence). J gave up 3 bases and V 2 bases, and 3 bases lay outside the gene matches. The CDR3 is made up of 14 amino acids. These data are taken from a study of blood T cells in healthy people across ages. Study at large: Template switching recovered approximately one barcoded beta molecule for every two T cells. General observations from the study: The study found more naive CD4+ cells and higher diversity in long-lived than aged donors.

A second 7 to 11 cycle PCR used barcoded and J-beta primers. Each cDNA molecule was tagged by a template-switch adaptor that had 12 random nucleotides. One entry per CDR3 protein, called by TCRdb with MiXCR from the 5' RACE reads. The sample lists 750,000 or so distinct CDR3 sequences, approximately 25% occurring once. These same data were also listed under a study on T cells of mothers and their children. From that report: Input to cDNA synthesis comprised all extracted RNA, at a ratio of approximately 1.6 ug per 15 ul.

V gene TRBV15 combines with J gene TRBJ2-5; 7 bases line up with TRBD1. Material: blood. The source of this sequence is a boy aged 5-17 years in good health. The CDR3 coding sequence is TGTGCCACCAGCAGAAACGACAGGGAAGAGACCCAGTACTTC. Its protein product is CATSRNDREETQYF.